The present entry profiles one T cell receptor beta chain with its context. This entry belongs to a study of T cell changes during pregnancy in multiple sclerosis. Germline CDR1 reads SGHTA; CDR2 reads FQGNSA. The CDR3 length is 13 residues. Trimming stripped 5 bases from V and 8 bases from J, with 15 bases between. Assay: immunoSEQ multiplex PCR; the TCRdb copy retains only in-frame clones and omits some. Seen here are just under 80,000 clones, 93% observed once, and the top ten hold approximately 0.7%. This sequence was found in a female donor in good health, enrolled as a control in a pregnancy study. The chain carries TRBV7-2 and TRBJ1-1; D remains unclear. The specimen was peripheral blood, collected in the second trimester of pregnancy. CDR3 region: CASSPSLIQEAFF. CDR3 bases: TGTGCCAGCAGCCCATCCCTCATACAAGAAGCTTTCTTT. The full variable domain, in which reference TRBV7-2 and TRBJ1-1 provide the parts outside the CDR3, is GAGVSQSPSNKVTEKGKDVELRCDPISGHTALYWYRQSLGQGLEFLIYFQGNSAPDKSGLPSDRFSAERTGGSVSTLTIQRTQQEDSAVYLCASSPSLIQEAFFGQGTRLTVV.